This T cell receptor beta chain was sequenced in a study of blood T cell repertoires in COVID-19. Repertoires were generated with immunoSEQ multiplex PCR, while TCRdb's copy carries only in-frame clones and drops some. The profile covers hundreds of thousands of clones, with 80% to 95% appearing a single time and around 0.85% taken by the ten largest. Germline assignment: CDR1 KGHSH and CDR2 LQKENI. Trimming pared 3 bases from V and 5 bases from J, leaving 10 bases between. The CDR3 is 14 amino acids. Seattle's cohort entered during active infection and was followed longitudinally. The sequence was obtained from a man aged 60-69 years with COVID-19, enrolled during active disease. Sequencing was done on a sample of peripheral blood. The chain couples TRBV18 to TRBJ2-2; possible D gene TRBD2, 6 bases. CDR3 amino acids: CASSPRENTGELFF. CDR3 nucleotide sequence: TGTGCCAGCTCACCGCGGGAAAATACCGGGGAGCTGTTTTTT.